The clone carrying this TCR beta chain was seen a single time. This specimen comes from a study of blood T cell repertoires in COVID-19. Study-wide context: Acute and convalescent COVID-19 samples came from the United States, Italy and Spain.

As processed by the authors: Scientists estimated how many nucleated cells there were by amplifying reference gene primers. Generated by immunoSEQ multiplex PCR, the TCRdb table keeps only in-frame clones and is missing some. That table supplies the V and J calls and clone size; D and trimming were determined from the DNA. The sample lists under 250,000 clones, about 85% occurring once. Participants spanned ages roughly 18 to 95 years and resided in about two dozen US areas. Two negative PCRs, clearance, or symptom resolution were required of recovered Cohort 3 donors. The sequenced sample was PBMCs or T cells enriched from blood (not recorded which). This TCR derives from a man aged 25-40 years who had recovered from COVID-19.

CDR3 DNA: TGTGCCAGTAGTGCCCAGATTAACACTGAAGCTTTCTTT. Its translation: CASSAQINTEAFF. V is TRBV19 and J is TRBJ1-1, with unresolved D. Germline assignment: CDR1 LNHDA and CDR2 SQIVND (reference sequence). The CDR3 length is 13 residues. V was pared by 5 bases and J by 2 bases, with 9 bases between.